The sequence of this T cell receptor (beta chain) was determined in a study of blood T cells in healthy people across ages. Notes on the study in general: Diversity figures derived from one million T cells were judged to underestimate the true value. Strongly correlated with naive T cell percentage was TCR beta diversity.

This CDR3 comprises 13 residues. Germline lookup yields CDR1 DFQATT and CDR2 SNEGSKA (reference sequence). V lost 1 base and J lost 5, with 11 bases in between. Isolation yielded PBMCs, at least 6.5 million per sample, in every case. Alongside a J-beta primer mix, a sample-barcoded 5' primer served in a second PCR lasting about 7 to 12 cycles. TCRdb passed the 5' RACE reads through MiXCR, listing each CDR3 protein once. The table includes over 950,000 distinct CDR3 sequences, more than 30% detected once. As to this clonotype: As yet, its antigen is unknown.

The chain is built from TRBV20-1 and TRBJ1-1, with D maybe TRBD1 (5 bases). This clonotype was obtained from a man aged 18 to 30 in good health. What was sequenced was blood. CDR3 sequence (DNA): TGCAGTGCTAGAGGGATGGGGGGGACTGAAGCTTTCTTT. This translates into CSARGMGGTEAFF.